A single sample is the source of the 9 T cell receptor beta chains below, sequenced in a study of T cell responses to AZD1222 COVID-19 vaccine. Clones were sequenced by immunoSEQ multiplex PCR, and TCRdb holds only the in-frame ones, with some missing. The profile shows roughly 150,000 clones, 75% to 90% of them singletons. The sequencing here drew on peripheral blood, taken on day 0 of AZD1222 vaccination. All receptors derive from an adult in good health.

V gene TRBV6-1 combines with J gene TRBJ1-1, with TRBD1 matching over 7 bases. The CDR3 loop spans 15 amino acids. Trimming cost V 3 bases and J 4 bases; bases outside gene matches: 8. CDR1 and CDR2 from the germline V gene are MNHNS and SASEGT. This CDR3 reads CASSETTGLRTEAFF. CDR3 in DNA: TGTGCCAGCAGTGAGACGACAGGGTTACGCACTGAAGCTTTCTTT.

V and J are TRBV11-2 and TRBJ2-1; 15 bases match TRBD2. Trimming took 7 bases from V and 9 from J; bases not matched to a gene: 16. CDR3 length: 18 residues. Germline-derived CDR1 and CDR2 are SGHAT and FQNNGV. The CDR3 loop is CASTRQPGLAGGWGEQFF. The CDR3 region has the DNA TGTGCCAGCACCCGCCAACCGGGACTAGCGGGAGGCTGGGGTGAGCAGTTCTTC.

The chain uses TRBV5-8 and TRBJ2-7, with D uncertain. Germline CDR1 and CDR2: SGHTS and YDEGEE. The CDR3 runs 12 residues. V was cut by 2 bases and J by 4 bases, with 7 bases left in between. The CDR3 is CASSFYRYEQYF. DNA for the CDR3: TGTGCCAGCAGCTTTTACAGATACGAGCAGTACTTC.

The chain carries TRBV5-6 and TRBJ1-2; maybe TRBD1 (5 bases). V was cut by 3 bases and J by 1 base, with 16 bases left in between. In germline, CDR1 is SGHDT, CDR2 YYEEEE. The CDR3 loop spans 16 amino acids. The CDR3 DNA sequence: TGTGCCAGCAGCTGGATGGGGGGTCAGGATAACTATGGCTACACCTTC. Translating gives CASSWMGGQDNYGYTF.

The CDR3 DNA is TGTGCCAGCAGCCAAGATACCCAGCTTGCCCCCTACGAGCAGTACTTC. Translated, it gives CASSQDTQLAPYEQYF. The V gene is TRBV4-2, the J gene TRBJ2-7; no definite D call. CDR3 length: 16 residues. Germline CDR1 is LGHNA and CDR2 is YNFKEQ. Trimming pared 0 bases from V and 2 bases from J, leaving 14 bases between.

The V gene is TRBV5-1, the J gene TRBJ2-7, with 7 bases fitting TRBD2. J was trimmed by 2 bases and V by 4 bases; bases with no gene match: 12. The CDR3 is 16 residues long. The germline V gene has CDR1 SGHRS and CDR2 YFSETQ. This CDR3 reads CASSQLAGGGPYEQYF. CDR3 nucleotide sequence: TGCGCCAGCAGCCAGCTGGCCGGCGGGGGACCCTACGAGCAGTACTTC.

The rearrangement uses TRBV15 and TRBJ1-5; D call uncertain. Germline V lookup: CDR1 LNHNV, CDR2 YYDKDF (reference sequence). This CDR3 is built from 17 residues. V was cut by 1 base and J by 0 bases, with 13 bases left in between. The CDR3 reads CATSRGRVKNSNQPQHF. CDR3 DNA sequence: TGTGCCACCAGCAGAGGGCGGGTAAAGAATAGCAATCAGCCCCAGCATTTT.

The CDR3: CASSEEGGSRSNEQFF. Here the CDR3 DNA reads TGTGCCAGCAGTGAAGAGGGCGGGAGTAGGAGCAATGAGCAGTTCTTC. J is TRBJ2-1 and V is TRBV6-1; 7 bases line up with TRBD2. In germline, CDR1 is MNHNS, CDR2 SASEGT. V shed 1 base, J shed 6 bases, and the junction held 9 bases outside the gene matches. There are 16 residues in the CDR3.

The CDR3: CASSQAYEQFF. Written as DNA, the CDR3 is TGCGCCAGCAGCCAAGCCTATGAGCAGTTCTTC. The chain combines TRBV4-1 with TRBJ2-1; D is uncertain. CDR3 length: 11 amino acids. Trimming took 1 base from V and 8 from J, leaving 3 bases between them. Germline-derived CDR1 and CDR2 are MGHRA and YSYEKL.